This T cell receptor beta chain is from a study of beta chain features in type 1 diabetes. Study-wide findings and caveats: A moderate, significant TCRB CDR3 shortening appeared in type 1 diabetes across four CD4+ subsets.

This clone was detected a few times. What it binds is unknown. As every portion of the isolated RNA was reverse transcribed, the sequencing read expressed TCRB transcripts. TCRdb keeps only in-frame clones here, not all; method: immunoSEQ multiplex PCR. The sample has some 150,000 clones; about 12% are singletons. Germline V lookup: CDR1 LNHNV, CDR2 YYDKDF (reference sequence). This CDR3 comprises 16 residues. V dropped 2 bases and J dropped 6; count of bases not matched to a gene: 9. The chain has TRBV15 and TRBJ1-5; TRBD1 aligns across 8 bases. Material for sequencing was central memory CD4+ T cells from blood. This receptor was taken from a man aged 18-30 years with type 1 diabetes. The CDR3 DNA is TGTGCCACCAGCAGACGCTCAGGGGGCGCGGGTCAGCCCCAGCATTTT. It encodes CATSRRSGGAGQPQHF.